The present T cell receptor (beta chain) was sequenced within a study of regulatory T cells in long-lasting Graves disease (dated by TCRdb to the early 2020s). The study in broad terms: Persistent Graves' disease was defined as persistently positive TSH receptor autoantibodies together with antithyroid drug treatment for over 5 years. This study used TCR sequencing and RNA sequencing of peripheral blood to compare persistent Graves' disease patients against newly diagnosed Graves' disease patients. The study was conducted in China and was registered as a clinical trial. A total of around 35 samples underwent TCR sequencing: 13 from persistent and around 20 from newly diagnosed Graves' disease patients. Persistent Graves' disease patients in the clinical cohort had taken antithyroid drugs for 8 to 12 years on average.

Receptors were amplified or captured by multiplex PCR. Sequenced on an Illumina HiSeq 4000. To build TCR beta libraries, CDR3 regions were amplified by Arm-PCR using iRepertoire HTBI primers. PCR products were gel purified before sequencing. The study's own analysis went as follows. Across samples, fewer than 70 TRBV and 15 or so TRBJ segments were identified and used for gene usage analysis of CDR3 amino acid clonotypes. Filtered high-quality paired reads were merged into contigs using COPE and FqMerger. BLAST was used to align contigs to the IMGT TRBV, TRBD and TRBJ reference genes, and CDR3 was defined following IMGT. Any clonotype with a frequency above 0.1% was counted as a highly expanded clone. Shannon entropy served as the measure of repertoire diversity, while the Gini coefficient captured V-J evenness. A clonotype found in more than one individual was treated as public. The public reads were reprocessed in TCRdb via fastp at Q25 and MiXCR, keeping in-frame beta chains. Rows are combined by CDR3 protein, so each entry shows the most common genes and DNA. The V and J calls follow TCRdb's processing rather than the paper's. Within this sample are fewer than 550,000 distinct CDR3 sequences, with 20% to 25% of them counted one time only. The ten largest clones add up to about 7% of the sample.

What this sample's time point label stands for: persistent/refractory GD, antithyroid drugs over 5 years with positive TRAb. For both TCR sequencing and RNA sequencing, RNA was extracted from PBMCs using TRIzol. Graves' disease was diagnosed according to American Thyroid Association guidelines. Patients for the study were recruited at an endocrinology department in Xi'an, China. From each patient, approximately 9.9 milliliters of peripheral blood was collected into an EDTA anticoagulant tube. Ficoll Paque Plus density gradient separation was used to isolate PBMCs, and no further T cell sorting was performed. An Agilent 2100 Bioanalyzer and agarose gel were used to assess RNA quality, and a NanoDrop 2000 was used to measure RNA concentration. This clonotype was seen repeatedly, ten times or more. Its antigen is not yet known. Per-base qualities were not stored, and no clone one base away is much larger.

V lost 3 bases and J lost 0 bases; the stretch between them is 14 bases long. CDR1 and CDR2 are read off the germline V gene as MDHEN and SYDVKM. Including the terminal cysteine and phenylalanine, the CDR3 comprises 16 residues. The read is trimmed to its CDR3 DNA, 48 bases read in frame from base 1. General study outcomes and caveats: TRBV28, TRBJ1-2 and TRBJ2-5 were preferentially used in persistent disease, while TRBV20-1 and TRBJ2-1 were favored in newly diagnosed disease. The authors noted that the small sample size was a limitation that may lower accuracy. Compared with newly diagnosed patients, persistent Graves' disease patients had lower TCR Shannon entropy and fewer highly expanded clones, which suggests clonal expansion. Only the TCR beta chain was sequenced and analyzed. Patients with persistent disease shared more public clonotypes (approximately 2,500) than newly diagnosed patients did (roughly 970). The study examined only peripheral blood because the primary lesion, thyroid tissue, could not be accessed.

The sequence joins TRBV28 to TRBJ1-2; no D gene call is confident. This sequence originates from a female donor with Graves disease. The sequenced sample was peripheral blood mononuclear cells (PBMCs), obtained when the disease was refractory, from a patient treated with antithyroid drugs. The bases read TGTGCCAGCAGTTTTTCGATAGAAACACCTAACTATGGCTACACCTTC. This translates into CASSFSIETPNYGYTF.